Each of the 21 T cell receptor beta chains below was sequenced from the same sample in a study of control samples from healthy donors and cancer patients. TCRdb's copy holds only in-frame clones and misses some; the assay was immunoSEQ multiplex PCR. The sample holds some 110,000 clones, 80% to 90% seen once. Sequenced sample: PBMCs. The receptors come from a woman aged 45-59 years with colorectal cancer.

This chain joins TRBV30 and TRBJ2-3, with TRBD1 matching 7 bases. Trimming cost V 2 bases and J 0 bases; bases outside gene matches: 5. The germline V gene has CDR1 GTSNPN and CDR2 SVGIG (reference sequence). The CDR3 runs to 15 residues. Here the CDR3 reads CAWSRDRASTDTQYF. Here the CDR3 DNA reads TGTGCCTGGAGTAGGGACAGAGCTAGCACAGATACGCAGTATTTT.

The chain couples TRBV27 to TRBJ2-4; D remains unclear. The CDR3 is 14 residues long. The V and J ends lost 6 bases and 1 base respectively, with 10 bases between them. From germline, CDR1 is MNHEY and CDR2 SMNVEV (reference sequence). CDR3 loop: CASSFNAAKNIQYF. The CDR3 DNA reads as TGTGCCAGCAGCTTCAACGCTGCCAAAAACATTCAGTACTTC.

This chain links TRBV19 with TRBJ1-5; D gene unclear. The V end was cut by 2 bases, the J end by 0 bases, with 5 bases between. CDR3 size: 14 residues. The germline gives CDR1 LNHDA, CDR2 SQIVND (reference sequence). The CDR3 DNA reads TGTGCCAGTAGTATAACGAATAGCAATCAGCCCCAGCATTTT. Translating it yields CASSITNSNQPQHF.

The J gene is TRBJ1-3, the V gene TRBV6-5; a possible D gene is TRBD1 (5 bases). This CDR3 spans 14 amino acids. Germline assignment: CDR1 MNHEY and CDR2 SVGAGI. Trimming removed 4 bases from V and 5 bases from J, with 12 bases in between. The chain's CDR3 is CASSWDGMRNTIYF. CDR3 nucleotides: TGTGCCAGCAGTTGGGACGGTATGAGAAACACCATATATTTT.

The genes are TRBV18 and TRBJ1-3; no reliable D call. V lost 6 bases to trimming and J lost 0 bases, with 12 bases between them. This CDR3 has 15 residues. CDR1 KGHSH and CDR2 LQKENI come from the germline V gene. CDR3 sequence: CASSATGSSGNTIYF. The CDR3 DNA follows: TGTGCCAGCTCCGCGACGGGGAGCTCTGGAAACACCATATATTTT.

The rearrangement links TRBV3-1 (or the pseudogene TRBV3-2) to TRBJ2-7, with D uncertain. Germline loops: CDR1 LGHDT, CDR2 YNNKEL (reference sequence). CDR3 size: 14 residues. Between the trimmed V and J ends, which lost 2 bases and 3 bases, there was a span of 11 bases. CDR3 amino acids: CASSQHVGSYEQYF. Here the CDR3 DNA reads TGTGCCAGCAGCCAACATGTGGGAAGCTACGAGCAGTACTTC.

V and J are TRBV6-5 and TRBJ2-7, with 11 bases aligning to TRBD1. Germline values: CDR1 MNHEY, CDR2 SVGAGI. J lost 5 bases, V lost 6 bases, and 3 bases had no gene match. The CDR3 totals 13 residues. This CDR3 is CASRDRGRNEQYF. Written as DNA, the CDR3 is TGTGCCAGCAGGGACAGGGGGCGGAACGAGCAGTACTTC.

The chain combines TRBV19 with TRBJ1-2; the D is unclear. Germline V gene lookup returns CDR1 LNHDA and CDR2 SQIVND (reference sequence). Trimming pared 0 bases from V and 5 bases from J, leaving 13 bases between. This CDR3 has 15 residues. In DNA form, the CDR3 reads TGTGCCAGTAGTATAGAATGGGGTTCCTATTATGGCTACACCTTC. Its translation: CASSIEWGSYYGYTF.

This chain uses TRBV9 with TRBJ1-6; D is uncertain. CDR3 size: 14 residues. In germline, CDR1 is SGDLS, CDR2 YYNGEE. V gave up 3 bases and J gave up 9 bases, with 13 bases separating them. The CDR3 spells CASSARPESSPLHF. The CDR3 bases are TGTGCCAGCAGCGCTAGGCCCGAGAGTTCACCCCTCCACTTT.

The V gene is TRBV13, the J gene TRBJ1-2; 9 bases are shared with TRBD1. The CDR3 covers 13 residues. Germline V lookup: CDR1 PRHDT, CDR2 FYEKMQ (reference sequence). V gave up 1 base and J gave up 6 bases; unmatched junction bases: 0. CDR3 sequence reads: CASSLDRGHGYTF. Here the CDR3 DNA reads TGTGCCAGCAGCTTAGACAGGGGGCATGGCTACACCTTC.

The CDR3 protein is CASSYSVGNTEAFF. The CDR3 DNA is TGTGCCAGCAGTTACTCGGTGGGTAACACTGAAGCTTTCTTT. V gene TRBV6-5 combines with J gene TRBJ1-1; D call uncertain. Trimming removed 0 bases at V and 2 bases at J, with 7 bases between. Germline CDR1 and CDR2: MNHEY and SVGAGI. The CDR3 is 14 amino acids.

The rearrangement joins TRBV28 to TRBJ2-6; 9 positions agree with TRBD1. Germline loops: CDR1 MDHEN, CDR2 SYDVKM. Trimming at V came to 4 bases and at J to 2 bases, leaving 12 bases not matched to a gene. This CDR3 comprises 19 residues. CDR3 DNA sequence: TGTGCCAGCAGTTACCGGGACAGGGTGGAGGGAACTGGGGCCAACGTCCTGACTTTC. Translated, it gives CASSYRDRVEGTGANVLTF.

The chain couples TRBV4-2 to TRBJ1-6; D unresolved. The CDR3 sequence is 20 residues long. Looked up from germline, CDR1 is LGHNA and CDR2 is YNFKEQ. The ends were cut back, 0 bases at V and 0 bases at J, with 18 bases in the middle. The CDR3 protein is CASSQDVLGRASSYNSPLHF. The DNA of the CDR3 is TGTGCCAGCAGCCAAGATGTTTTGGGCAGAGCTAGCTCCTATAATTCACCCCTCCACTTT.

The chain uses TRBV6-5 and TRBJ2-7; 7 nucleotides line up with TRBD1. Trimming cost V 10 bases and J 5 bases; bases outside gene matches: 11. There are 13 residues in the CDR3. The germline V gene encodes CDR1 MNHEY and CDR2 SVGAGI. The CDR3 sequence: CAIFLTGIHEQYF. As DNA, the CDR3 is TGTGCCATCTTTTTGACAGGGATACACGAGCAGTACTTC.

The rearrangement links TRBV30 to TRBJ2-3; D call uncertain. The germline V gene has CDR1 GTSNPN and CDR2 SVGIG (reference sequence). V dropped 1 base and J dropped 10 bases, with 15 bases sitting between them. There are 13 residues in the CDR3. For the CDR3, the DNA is TGTGCCTGGAGTGAGGCTTGGGCCAGCCCGCAGTATTTT. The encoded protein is CAWSEAWASPQYF.

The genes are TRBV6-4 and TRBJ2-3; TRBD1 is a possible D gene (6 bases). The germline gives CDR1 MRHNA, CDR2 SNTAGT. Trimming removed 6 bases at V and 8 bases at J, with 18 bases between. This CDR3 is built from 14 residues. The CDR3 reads CASSQEVGAGTQYF. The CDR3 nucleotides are TGTGCCAGCAGCCAAGAGGTGGGGGCCGGTACGCAGTATTTT.

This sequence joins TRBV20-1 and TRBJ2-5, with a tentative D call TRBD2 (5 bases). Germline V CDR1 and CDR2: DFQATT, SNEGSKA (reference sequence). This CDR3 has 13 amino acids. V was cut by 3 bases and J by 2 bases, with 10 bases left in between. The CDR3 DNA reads TGCAGTGCTAGTGAGGGAAGTCAAGAGACCCAGTACTTC. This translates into CSASEGSQETQYF.

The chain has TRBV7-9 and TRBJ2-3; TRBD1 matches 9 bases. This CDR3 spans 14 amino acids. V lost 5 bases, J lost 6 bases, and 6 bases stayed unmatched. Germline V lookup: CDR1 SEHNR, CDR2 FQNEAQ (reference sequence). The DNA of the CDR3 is TGTGCCAGCAGCCCGCGGGACAGGGCGGATACGCAGTATTTT. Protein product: CASSPRDRADTQYF. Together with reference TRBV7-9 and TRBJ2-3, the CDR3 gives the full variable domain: DTGVSQNPRHKITKRGQNVTFRCDPISEHNRLYWYRQTLGQGPEFLTYFQNEAQLEKSRLLSDRFSAERPKGSFSTLEIQRTEQGDSAMYLCASSPRDRADTQYFGPGTRLTVL.

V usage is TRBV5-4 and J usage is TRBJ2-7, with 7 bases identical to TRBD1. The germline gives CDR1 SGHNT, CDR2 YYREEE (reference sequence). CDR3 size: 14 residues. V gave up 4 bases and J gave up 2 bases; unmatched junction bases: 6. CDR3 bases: TGTGCCAGCAGCCCCACCGGGACAGCCTACGAGCAGTACTTC. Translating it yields CASSPTGTAYEQYF.

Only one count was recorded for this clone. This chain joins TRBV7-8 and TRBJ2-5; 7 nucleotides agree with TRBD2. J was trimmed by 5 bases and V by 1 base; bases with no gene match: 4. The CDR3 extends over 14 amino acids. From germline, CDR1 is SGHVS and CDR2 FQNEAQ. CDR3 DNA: TGTGCCAGCAGCTTAGTTGGGGGAGGGGAGACCCAGTACTTC. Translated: CASSLVGGGETQYF.

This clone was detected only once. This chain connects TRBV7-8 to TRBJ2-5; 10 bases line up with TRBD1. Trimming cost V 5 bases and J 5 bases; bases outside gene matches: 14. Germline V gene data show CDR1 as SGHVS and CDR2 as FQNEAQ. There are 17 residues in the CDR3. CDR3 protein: CASSDRWGQGNRETQYF. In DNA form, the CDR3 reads TGTGCCAGCAGCGACCGATGGGGACAGGGGAATCGGGAGACCCAGTACTTC. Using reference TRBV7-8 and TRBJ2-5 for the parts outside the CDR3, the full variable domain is GAGVSQSPRYKVAKRGQDVALRCDPISGHVSLFWYQQALGQGPEFLTYFQNEAQLDKSGLPSDRFFAERPEGSVSTLKIQRTQQEDSAVYLCASSDRWGQGNRETQYFGPGTRLLVL.